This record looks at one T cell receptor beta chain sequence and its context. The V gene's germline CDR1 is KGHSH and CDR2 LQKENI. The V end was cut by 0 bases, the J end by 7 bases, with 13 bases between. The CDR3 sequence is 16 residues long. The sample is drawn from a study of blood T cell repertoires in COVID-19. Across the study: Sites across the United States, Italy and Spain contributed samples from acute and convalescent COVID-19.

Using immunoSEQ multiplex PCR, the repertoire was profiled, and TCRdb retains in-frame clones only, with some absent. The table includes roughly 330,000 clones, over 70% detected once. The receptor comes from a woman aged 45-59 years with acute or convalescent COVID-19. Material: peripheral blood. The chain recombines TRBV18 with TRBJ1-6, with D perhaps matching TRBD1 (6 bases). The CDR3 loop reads CASSPPGGATNSPLHF. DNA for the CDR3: TGTGCCAGCTCACCACCGGGGGGGGCGACAAATTCACCCCTCCACTTT. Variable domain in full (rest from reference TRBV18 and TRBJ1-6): NAGVMQNPRHLVRRRGQEARLRCSPMKGHSHVYWYRQLPEEGLKFMVYLQKENIIDESGMPKERFSAEFPKEGPSILRIQQVVRGDSAAYFCASSPPGGATNSPLHFGNGTRLTVT.